A selection of T cell receptor beta chains follows, all from one sample in a study of CD8 T cells in ankylosing spondylitis. TCRdb passed the 5' RACE reads through MiXCR, listing each CDR3 protein once. The sample holds 150,000 or so distinct CDR3 sequences, 9.8% seen once. Sequencing was done on a sample of blood, either unsorted or a sorted T cell fraction (not recorded which). These TCRs come from a female donor with ankylosing spondylitis or in good health (not recorded which). Each CDR3 is given with its conserved first and last residue. D genes are given only for firm matches. Clone size is shown for a subset of rows, as once, few, many or a class of expanded clone.

>TRBV29-1|NA|TRBJ1-1|TRBD1
TGCAGCGTCCTCAGGGGGCATAAGGACACTGAAGCTTTCTTT
CSVLRGHKDTEAFF
>TRBV20-1|few|TRBJ2-5|NA
TGCAGTGCTAGAGGCGCCCCGGAGACCCAGTACTTC
CSARGAPETQYF
>TRBV14|NA|TRBJ2-3|TRBD2
TGTGCCAGCAGCCAAGCCCTAGCGGGCACAGATACGCAGTATTTT
CASSQALAGTDTQYF
>TRBV7-3|NA|TRBJ2-3|NA
TGTGCCAGCAGCCTCACAGGGAAATTTAGCACAGATACGCAGTATTTT
CASSLTGKFSTDTQYF
>TRBV13|few|TRBJ2-1|TRBD1
TGTGCCAGCAGCCTGGACAGGGTCCATGAGCAGTTCTTC
CASSLDRVHEQFF
>TRBV20-1|NA|TRBJ2-7|TRBD1
TGCAGTGCTAATGGACAGGTCTACTACGAGCAGTACTTC
CSANGQVYYEQYF
>TRBV20-1|many|TRBJ1-1|NA
TGCAGTGCTAGACCCAGGGGGAACACTGAAGCTTTCTTT
CSARPRGNTEAFF
>TRBV20-1|NA|TRBJ2-1|NA
TGCAGTGCTAGAGGACTTTGGATTGAGCAGTTCTTC
CSARGLWIEQFF
>TRBV7-8|NA|TRBJ2-5|NA
TGTGCCAGCAGCTTCCCTGGATCAAACCAAGAGACCCAGTACTTC
CASSFPGSNQETQYF
>TRBV12-3/TRBV12-4|once|TRBJ2-3|NA
TGTGCCAGCATTCCTCCGGGGGCACCAAGCACAGATACGCAGTATTTT
CASIPPGAPSTDTQYF
>TRBV2|NA|TRBJ2-5|TRBD2
TGTGCCGGTGGACTAGCGGGATGGGAGACCCAGTACTTC
CAGGLAGWETQYF
>TRBV15|NA|TRBJ1-3|TRBD1
TGTGCCACCAGCATGGGGAACAGGGGTTCAGGAAACACCATATATTTT
CATSMGNRGSGNTIYF
>TRBV12-5|NA|TRBJ2-7|NA
TGTGCTAGTGGACCTGGAGTCAACGAGCAGTACTTC
CASGPGVNEQYF
>TRBV6-2/TRBV6-3|NA|TRBJ1-5|NA
TGTGCCAGCAGTTACTCGCCCCCCAGGGAAGGTCAGCCCCAGCATTTT
CASSYSPPREGQPQHF
>TRBV9|NA|TRBJ2-7|TRBD2
TGTGCCAGCAGCGGGGGACTAGGGGGCGAGCAGTACTTC
CASSGGLGGEQYF
>TRBV15|many|TRBJ1-5|NA
TGTGCCACCAGTCAAAACCCCCTGGCCAATCAGCCCCAGCATTTT
CATSQNPLANQPQHF
>TRBV14|NA|TRBJ2-3|NA
TGTGCCAGCGGGCCGAGCACAGATACGCAGTATTTT
CASGPSTDTQYF
>TRBV27|NA|TRBJ1-4|NA
TGTGCCAGCAGCAGATGGACATCAACTAATGAAAAACTGTTTTTT
CASSRWTSTNEKLFF
>TRBV27|NA|TRBJ2-1|NA
TGTGCCAGCAGATGGACCGACGGGAGCTCCTACAATGAGCAGTTCTTC
CASRWTDGSSYNEQFF
>TRBV13|once|TRBJ2-5|TRBD2
TGTGCCAGCAGCTACACGACTAGCGAGGAGACCCAGTACTTC
CASSYTTSEETQYF
>TRBV6-1|few|TRBJ2-1|TRBD2
TGTGCCAGCAGCACCGGGACTAGCGGGGCTTATGAGCAGTTCTTC
CASSTGTSGAYEQFF
>TRBV30|NA|TRBJ2-3|NA
TGTGCCTGGAGTTCCGGGGGATCAAGCACAGATACGCAGTATTTT
CAWSSGGSSTDTQYF
>TRBV7-9|few|TRBJ1-5|NA
TGTGCCAGCAGCTCCTCGGACAGCCTATACAATCAGCCCCAGCATTTT
CASSSSDSLYNQPQHF
>TRBV11-2|NA|TRBJ2-7|NA
TGTGCCAGCAGCTTACGGAGTCCGGCAGGGCGAATTGACTACGAGCAGTACTTC
CASSLRSPAGRIDYEQYF
>TRBV20-1|few|TRBJ2-5|NA
TGCAGTGAGCGACCCCAGGGCGCGGAGACCCAGTACTTC
CSERPQGAETQYF
>TRBV27|few|TRBJ2-7|TRBD2
TGTGCCAGCAGAGCGGGAGGGGGGAACGAGCAGTACTTC
CASRAGGGNEQYF